The 29 T cell receptor beta chains given below trace back to one sample, sequenced in a study of T cell repertoires in cytomegalovirus infection. These TCRs' antigens remain unknown. Each CDR3 protein gets one entry after TCRdb re-called the reads with MiXCR. The sample consists of around 900,000 distinct CDR3 sequences, around 32% of them appearing once. Sequences were derived from cultured CD8+ T cells from PBMCs, sampled from culture after CMV antigen stimulation. Receptor source: a human donor in good health (CMV status not recorded). Some clones in this sample may be carry-over from other donors' samples.

The chain carries TRBV6-1 and TRBJ2-1, with 8 bases identical to TRBD1. This CDR3 has 16 residues. Per the germline V gene, CDR1 is MNHNS and CDR2 is SASEGT. J lost 9 bases, V lost 7 bases, and 17 bases had no gene match. In nucleotides, the CDR3 is TGTGCCAGCAAGACACCGAGCGCAGGGGGCATGGGTGAGCAGTTCTTC. This codes for CASKTPSAGGMGEQFF.

To note about this clonotype: Given a much more abundant clone one base away, this may be a read error. V is TRBV12-3 or TRBV12-4 and J is TRBJ1-5; D is possibly TRBD1 (5 bases). V lost 5 bases to trimming and J lost 10 bases, with 24 bases between them. CDR3 size: 16 residues. Here the CDR3 DNA reads TGTGCCAGCAGTGCCCCGTCGGGACGGTCCTTATATCCCCAGCATTTT. Amino acids: CASSAPSGRSLYPQHF.

V and J are TRBV6-5 and TRBJ2-5; D perhaps matches TRBD2 (7 bases). Between the trimmed V and J ends, which lost 2 bases and 5 bases, there was a span of 15 bases. The germline V gene encodes CDR1 MNHEY and CDR2 SVGAGI. The CDR3 runs 15 residues. CDR3 in amino acids: CASSYEGGAVETQYF. CDR3 DNA sequence: TGTGCCAGCAGTTACGAAGGGGGGGCGGTGGAGACCCAGTACTTC.

The chain uses TRBV6-1 and TRBJ1-1; weak D call: TRBD1 (6 bases). Germline loops: CDR1 MNHNS, CDR2 SASEGT. CDR3 size: 14 residues. V shed 2 bases and J shed 1 base, with 8 bases lying between them. This CDR3 reads CASSEPQGNTEAFF. CDR3 nucleotide sequence: TGTGCCAGCAGTGAACCACAGGGGAACACTGAAGCTTTCTTT.

This clonotype was picked up many times. J is TRBJ2-1 and V is TRBV6-1; weak D call: TRBD2 (5 bases). The CDR3 is made up of 12 amino acids. V was shortened by 9 bases and J by 5 bases, with 11 bases between the two germline ends. Germline V gene data show CDR1 as MNHNS and CDR2 as SASEGT. Written as DNA, the CDR3 is TGTGCCAGTCTAGCTACCCACAATGAGCAGTTCTTC. It yields the protein CASLATHNEQFF.

This clonotype was detected only once. This CDR3 fails to terminate in the conserved phenylalanine or tryptophan, so it likely reflects a read error. This rearrangement joins TRBV2 to TRBJ2-3; TRBD2 aligns across 9 bases. Germline values: CDR1 SNHLY, CDR2 FYNNEI. CDR3 size: 17 residues. In DNA form, the CDR3 reads TGTGCCAGCGTGTGGGCTAGCGGGGCGATCTACGAAGATACACAGTATTAT. It codes for CASVWASGAIYEDTQYY.

The chain recombines TRBV6-1 with TRBJ2-5; 7 bases fit TRBD1. Trimming at V came to 3 bases and at J to 0 bases, leaving 7 bases not matched to a gene. In germline, CDR1 is MNHNS, CDR2 SASEGT. The CDR3 totals 16 residues. CDR3 in DNA: TGTGCCAGCAGTGAGGCCGGGACAGTGTACCAAGAGACCCAGTACTTC. Translating it yields CASSEAGTVYQETQYF.

This chain uses TRBV7-8 with TRBJ2-7; TRBD1 aligns across 7 bases. The CDR3 sequence is 16 residues long. CDR1 is SGHVS, CDR2 FQNEAQ, per germline. J gave up 3 bases and V 5 bases, and 13 bases lay outside the gene matches. The CDR3 spells CASSPRAGTAFYEQYV. CDR3 DNA sequence: TGTGCCAGCAGCCCTAGAGCCGGGACAGCCTTCTACGAGCAGTACGTC.

This clonotype was observed many times. V usage is TRBV27 and J usage is TRBJ1-1; D gene ambiguous. Germline CDR1 and CDR2: MNHEY and SMNVEV (reference sequence). Trimming removed 3 bases from V and 3 bases from J, with 11 bases in between. This CDR3 has 14 amino acids. CDR3 coding DNA: TGTGCCAGCAGTTTCACGGGGTCTGACACTGAAGCTTTCTTT. It encodes CASSFTGSDTEAFF.

In its sample, this clonotype was seen many times. The V call is TRBV7-2, the J call TRBJ2-7, with D possibly matching TRBD2 (5 bases). Trimming removed 5 bases from V and 2 bases from J, with 19 bases in between. Per germline, CDR1 SGHTA and CDR2 FQGNSA. CDR3 length equals 16 residues. CDR3 bases: TGTGCCAGCAGCCTCTCGGCCGGGGTGCTGACCTACGAGCAGTACTTC. Translating it yields CASSLSAGVLTYEQYF.

This clonotype was seen a handful of times. The chain recombines TRBV28 with TRBJ2-5, with D possibly called TRBD1 or TRBD2 (5 bases each). Germline CDR1 reads MDHEN; CDR2 reads SYDVKM. The CDR3 spans 14 residues. V was shortened by 8 bases and J by 4 bases, with 17 bases between the two germline ends. The CDR3 spells CASHRDGLSETQYF. The CDR3 DNA reads as TGTGCCAGCCACCGGGACGGACTTTCAGAGACCCAGTACTTC.

The CDR3 loop is CALGTGDNQPQHF. CDR3 sequence (DNA): TGTGCCCTTGGAACTGGGGACAATCAGCCCCAGCATTTT. The chain employs TRBV6-1 and TRBJ1-5; the D is unclear. The CDR3 contains 13 residues. Trimming cost V 11 bases and J 3 bases, with 14 bases left between them. The germline V gene has CDR1 MNHNS and CDR2 SASEGT.

In its sample, this clonotype was seen a few times. This chain links TRBV11-2 with TRBJ1-2, with D maybe TRBD1 (5 bases). The ends were cut back, 7 bases at V and 3 bases at J, with 12 bases in the middle. The CDR3 extends over 13 amino acids. Germline CDR1 reads SGHAT; CDR2 reads FQNNGV. In DNA form, the CDR3 reads TGTGCCAGCACCTCCGGAGGGGACTATGGCTACACCTTC. Translation: CASTSGGDYGYTF.

The rearrangement uses TRBV12-3 or TRBV12-4 and TRBJ1-3, with D possibly TRBD1 on 6 matching bases. The CDR3 totals 16 residues. Trimming took off 8 bases at V and 3 bases at J, with 20 bases between the two ends. DNA for the CDR3: TGTGCCAGCGACTCAGGGGCCCCTGTGGATGGAAACACCATATATTTT. Protein product: CASDSGAPVDGNTIYF.

This clonotype appeared a few times. The V call is TRBV27, the J call TRBJ2-7, with D maybe TRBD2 (6 bases). Trimming stripped 5 bases from V and 5 bases from J, with 16 bases between. This CDR3 comprises 14 residues. Germline V lookup: CDR1 MNHEY, CDR2 SMNVEV (reference sequence). CDR3 sequence: CASSTNRGNDEQYF. In DNA form, the CDR3 reads TGTGCCAGCAGTACAAACCGGGGGAACGACGAGCAGTACTTC.

Only a few counts were recorded for this clonotype. The rearrangement links TRBV29-1 to TRBJ2-2; D is unclear. Germline CDR1 is SQVTM and CDR2 is ANQGSEA. The CDR3 runs 10 residues. V dropped 4 bases and J dropped 6 bases, with 3 bases sitting between them. As DNA, the CDR3 is TGCAGCGTTGTAGCCGGGGAGCTGTTTTTT. Its protein product is CSVVAGELFF.

This clonotype was picked up many times. This chain connects TRBV12-3 or TRBV12-4 to TRBJ1-4, with D perhaps TRBD1 (6 bases). There are 15 residues in the CDR3. V lost 3 bases, J lost 5 bases, and 13 bases lay in between. CDR3 sequence (DNA): TGTGCCAGCAGTTTCGGACAGTATTCCAATGAAAAACTGTTTTTT. Translating gives CASSFGQYSNEKLFF.

The sample holds a few counts of this clonotype. The J gene is TRBJ1-5, the V gene TRBV9, with no clear D. V shed 3 bases and J shed 2 bases, with 9 bases lying between them. The germline gives CDR1 SGDLS, CDR2 YYNGEE. This CDR3 region has 14 residues. The chain's CDR3 is CASSEGGGNQPQHF. The CDR3 nucleotides are TGTGCCAGCAGCGAGGGTGGCGGCAATCAGCCCCAGCATTTT.

The chain uses TRBV27 and TRBJ1-6, with no clear D. This CDR3 region has 14 residues. Trimming cost V 6 bases and J 9 bases, with 15 bases left between them. In germline, CDR1 is MNHEY, CDR2 SMNVEV (reference sequence). The CDR3 region has the DNA TGTGCCAGCAGCCTAATAACGAGCTCTTCACCCCTCCACTTT. This codes for CASSLITSSSPLHF.

The V call is TRBV7-6, the J call TRBJ1-2; 9 nucleotides agree with TRBD1. V lost 4 bases and J lost 4; bases outside the gene matches: 10. Germline V lookup: CDR1 SGHVS, CDR2 FNYEAQ. This CDR3 region has 16 residues. CDR3 nucleotides: TGTGCCAGCAGCTCGGGACAGGGAATGAAAGGCTATGGCTACACCTTC. It specifies CASSSGQGMKGYGYTF.

The rearrangement uses TRBV28 and TRBJ1-2; 7 bases map to TRBD1. V lost 6 bases to trimming and J lost 6 bases; unmatched junction nucleotides: 10. Germline CDR1 is MDHEN and CDR2 is SYDVKM. This CDR3 is built from 14 residues. The CDR3: CASSPVDRADGYTF. The CDR3 DNA reads TGTGCCAGCAGCCCAGTAGACAGGGCGGATGGCTACACCTTC.

The rearrangement uses TRBV7-9 and TRBJ1-3, with D tentatively TRBD1 (6 bases). Trimming cost V 1 base and J 6 bases, with 19 bases left between them. Germline V CDR1 and CDR2: SEHNR, FQNEAQ (reference sequence). This CDR3 region has 17 residues. The CDR3, as DNA: TGTGCCAGCAGCTTAGGACCCGCACAGGGTCCCTCAAACACCATATATTTT. Its protein is CASSLGPAQGPSNTIYF.

V gene TRBV6-2 or TRBV6-3 combines with J gene TRBJ2-3, with 7 bases aligning to TRBD2. This CDR3 comprises 16 residues. The trim removed 7 bases at V and 3 bases at J, leaving 13 bases unmatched. Germline lookup yields CDR1 MNHEY and CDR2 SVGEGT. In DNA, the CDR3 is TGTGCCAGCACCCGAGACTGGCGGGGACTAACAGATACGCAGTATTTT. It codes for CASTRDWRGLTDTQYF.

The chain links TRBV19 to TRBJ2-7, with D tentatively TRBD2 (5 bases). V was cut by 3 bases and J by 4 bases, with 10 bases left in between. The CDR3 has 13 residues. Germline CDR1 is LNHDA and CDR2 is SQIVND (reference sequence). In DNA, the CDR3 is TGTGCCAGTAGTATGAAAAGCGGTTACGAGCAGTACGTC. Amino acid sequence: CASSMKSGYEQYV.

This clonotype has more than one count but fewer than ten. The CDR3 loop is CASTDRAGQPQHF. For the CDR3, the DNA is TGTGCCAGCACAGACAGGGCGGGTCAGCCCCAGCATTTT. The gene calls are TRBV6-1 and TRBJ1-5; TRBD1 matches 7 bases. Trimming cost V 7 bases and J 6 bases; bases outside gene matches: 6. The germline CDR1 and CDR2 sequences are MNHNS and SASEGT. CDR3 length equals 13 residues.

This clonotype was detected a few times. The genes are TRBV5-4 and TRBJ1-1; no definite D call. Looked up from germline, CDR1 is SGHNT and CDR2 is YYREEE (reference sequence). Trimming pared 6 bases from V and 1 base from J, leaving 16 bases between. The CDR3 is 15 residues long. The CDR3 region is CASTFYSITNTEAFF. The CDR3, as DNA: TGTGCCAGCACCTTTTACAGTATTACGAACACTGAAGCTTTCTTT.

V and J are TRBV25-1 and TRBJ1-5; TRBD1 is a possible D gene (6 bases). Between the trimmed V and J ends, which lost 4 bases and 4 bases, there was a span of 11 bases. This CDR3 is 14 amino acids long. In germline, CDR1 is MGHDK, CDR2 SYGVNS. CDR3 amino acids: CASSGQAVNQPQHF. The CDR3 DNA follows: TGTGCCAGCAGTGGACAGGCGGTGAATCAGCCCCAGCATTTT. Drawing the rest from reference TRBV25-1 and TRBJ1-5, the complete variable domain is EADIYQTPRYLVIGTGKKITLECSQTMGHDKMYWYQQDPGMELHLIHYSYGVNSTEKGDLSSESTVSRIRTEHFPLTLESARPSHTSQYLCASSGQAVNQPQHFGDGTRLSIL.

This clonotype showed up just a few times. The chain has TRBV7-9 and TRBJ1-1; 7 bases line up with TRBD1. Germline-derived CDR1 and CDR2 are SEHNR and FQNEAQ (reference sequence). CDR3 size: 15 residues. J gave up 10 bases and V 2 bases, and 13 bases lay outside the gene matches. The CDR3 spells CASSLSDRVRLGAFF. In DNA form, the CDR3 reads TGTGCCAGCAGCTTATCAGACAGGGTGAGGCTAGGAGCTTTCTTT.

This clonotype was found a few times. The genes are TRBV5-4 and TRBJ1-1; 8 positions agree with TRBD1. Germline V gene lookup returns CDR1 SGHNT and CDR2 YYREEE (reference sequence). The CDR3 covers 14 residues. J gave up 1 base and V 4 bases, and 3 bases lay outside the gene matches. The CDR3 loop reads CASSDGQGNTEAFF. The CDR3 DNA follows: TGTGCCAGCAGCGACGGACAGGGGAACACTGAAGCTTTCTTT.